The clone carrying this T cell receptor beta chain came up a few times. What it recognizes is unknown. This specimen belongs to a study of CD8+ T cells in alopecia areata. Background on the study: Treatment comprised oral tofacitinib, 5 to 10 mg twice daily, in treated patients. Study results and limitations: With patients, TCR sharing proved less clear than in mice, a difference possibly related to HLA.

Treatment of the sample: oral pan-JAK inhibitor, 5-10 mg twice daily. The CDR3 extends over 15 amino acids. Trimming shortened V by 5 bases and J by 5 bases, and 18 bases separated the two germline ends. Per the germline V gene, CDR1 is MNHEY and CDR2 is SMNVEV (reference sequence). RNA was extracted and reverse transcribed into cDNA as the sequencing template. Method: immunoSEQ multiplex PCR; TCRdb's copy keeps in-frame clones and lacks some. The profile shows 100,000 to 120,000 clones, around three fifths of them singletons. This chain joins TRBV27 and TRBJ1-1; possible D gene TRBD1, 6 bases. The TCR originated in a human donor with alopecia areata. Sequenced here: CD4+ T cells sorted from blood, sampled at week 24, from a patient treated with tofacitinib. DNA of the CDR3: TGTGCCAGCAGTAATCTCCGGAGGGGGGAGACTGAAGCTTTCTTT. It is translated as CASSNLRRGETEAFF.